A selection of T cell receptor beta chains follows, all from one sample in a study of CD8 T cells in ankylosing spondylitis. TCRdb re-called the 5' RACE reads with MiXCR, one entry per CDR3 protein. The table includes more than 300,000 distinct CDR3 sequences, more than 9% detected once. The sequencing sample was made of blood, either unsorted or a sorted T cell fraction (not recorded which). These receptor sequences come from a female donor with ankylosing spondylitis or in good health (not recorded which). Both conserved end residues are part of each CDR3. The order of the fields is clone size, V gene, CDR3 length, J gene, D gene, CDR3 DNA, CDR3 protein. The D gene is left open where the match is weak. Expanded clones get a size class; other rows say once, few or many, or leave the size out.

size: many; V: TRBV5-1; length: 15; J: TRBJ1-1; D: -; DNA: TGCGCCAGCAGCTTGTCTCGTGACATGGCCCCCGAAGCTTTCTTT; CDR3: CASSLSRDMAPEAFF
size: many; V: TRBV7-9; length: 14; J: TRBJ1-1; D: TRBD1; DNA: TGTGCCAGCAGGCGGGACAGGGAGGTCACTGAAGCTTTCTTT; CDR3: CASRRDREVTEAFF
size: many; V: TRBV20-1; length: 13; J: TRBJ2-7; D: TRBD1; DNA: TGCAGTGCTAGTCGACAGGGCACCTACGAGCAGTACTTC; CDR3: CSASRQGTYEQYF
size: many; V: TRBV12-3/TRBV12-4; length: 13; J: TRBJ2-2; D: -; DNA: TGTGCCAGCAGTTTAAATAGTGCCGGGGAGCTGTTTTTT; CDR3: CASSLNSAGELFF
size: few; V: TRBV15; length: 15; J: TRBJ2-3; D: -; DNA: TGTGCCACCAAGAGGGGGGTTTCCTACACAGATACGCAGTATTTT; CDR3: CATKRGVSYTDTQYF
size: -; V: TRBV5-1; length: 15; J: TRBJ2-2; D: -; DNA: TGCGCCAGCAAAGTAGTCCAGGCCTACACCGGGGAGCTGTTTTTT; CDR3: CASKVVQAYTGELFF
size: many; V: TRBV10-1; length: 14; J: TRBJ2-1; D: TRBD1; DNA: TGCGCCAGCAACTCGGGACAGGGGACCAATGAGCAGTTCTTC; CDR3: CASNSGQGTNEQFF
size: -; V: TRBV27; length: 15; J: TRBJ2-4; D: TRBD1; DNA: TGTGCCAGCAGAGGGACAGGGATAGCCAAAAACATTCAGTACTTC; CDR3: CASRGTGIAKNIQYF
size: many; V: TRBV28; length: 16; J: TRBJ2-2; D: TRBD1; DNA: TGTGCCAGCAGTTCTGTGACAGGGCTGAGCACCGGGGAGCTGTTTTTT; CDR3: CASSSVTGLSTGELFF
size: -; V: TRBV5-1; length: 15; J: TRBJ2-5; D: -; DNA: TGCGCCAGCAGCTTGGCCGGACGGAGGGAAGAGACCCAGTACTTC; CDR3: CASSLAGRREETQYF
size: many; V: TRBV28; length: 15; J: TRBJ1-5; D: -; DNA: TGTGCCAGCAGATCCGGACAGCGCGGCAATCAGCCCCAGCATTTT; CDR3: CASRSGQRGNQPQHF
size: few; V: TRBV7-9; length: 14; J: TRBJ2-5; D: -; DNA: TGTGCCAGCAGCTTCCAGGGTAGCCAAGAGACCCAGTACTTC; CDR3: CASSFQGSQETQYF
size: few; V: TRBV12-3/TRBV12-4; length: 13; J: TRBJ2-5; D: -; DNA: TGTGCCATTAGTCGGGCCGCGGGAGAGACCCAGTACTTC; CDR3: CAISRAAGETQYF
size: many; V: TRBV27; length: 15; J: TRBJ2-3; D: TRBD2; DNA: TGTGCCAGCAGCCCTACTAGCGGGGGTGAAGATACGCAGTATTTT; CDR3: CASSPTSGGEDTQYF
size: many; V: TRBV27; length: 14; J: TRBJ1-1; D: TRBD1; DNA: TGTGCCAGCAGTTTAGAGGGGGCAACGACTGAAGCTTTCTTT; CDR3: CASSLEGATTEAFF
size: few; V: TRBV29-1; length: 17; J: TRBJ2-6; D: -; DNA: TGCAGCGTTGAAGACCGGGACGGGACCTCTGGGGCCAACGTCCTGACTTTC; CDR3: CSVEDRDGTSGANVLTF
size: -; V: TRBV5-1; length: 15; J: TRBJ1-2; D: -; DNA: TGCGCCAGCAGCCCTGGCACCAGTTTCATGGATGGCTACACCTTC; CDR3: CASSPGTSFMDGYTF
size: -; V: TRBV10-2; length: 15; J: TRBJ1-1; D: -; DNA: TGCGCCAGCAGTGTAGAAACGAAACTGAACACTGAAGCTTTCTTT; CDR3: CASSVETKLNTEAFF
size: few; V: TRBV19; length: 14; J: TRBJ2-7; D: TRBD1; DNA: TGTGCCACACAAACCGGGACAGGGAGCTACGAGCAGTACTTC; CDR3: CATQTGTGSYEQYF
size: many; V: TRBV7-2; length: 15; J: TRBJ2-5; D: TRBD1; DNA: TGTGCCAGCAGCTTGGGGACGGGACAGGGGAAGACCCAGTACTTC; CDR3: CASSLGTGQGKTQYF
size: few; V: TRBV10-3; length: 13; J: TRBJ1-1; D: TRBD1; DNA: TGTGCCATCAGGGGGGACAGCGGAACTGAAGCTTTCTTT; CDR3: CAIRGDSGTEAFF
size: many; V: TRBV20-1; length: 14; J: TRBJ1-5; D: -; DNA: TGCAGTGCTAGAGATACCTCACCCCTTCAGCCCCAGCATTTT; CDR3: CSARDTSPLQPQHF
size: few; V: TRBV5-1; length: 18; J: TRBJ2-5; D: -; DNA: TGCGCCAGCAGCTTGGGCCACGTAGGTAGGGGCAGAGAAGAGACCCAGTACTTC; CDR3: CASSLGHVGRGREETQYF